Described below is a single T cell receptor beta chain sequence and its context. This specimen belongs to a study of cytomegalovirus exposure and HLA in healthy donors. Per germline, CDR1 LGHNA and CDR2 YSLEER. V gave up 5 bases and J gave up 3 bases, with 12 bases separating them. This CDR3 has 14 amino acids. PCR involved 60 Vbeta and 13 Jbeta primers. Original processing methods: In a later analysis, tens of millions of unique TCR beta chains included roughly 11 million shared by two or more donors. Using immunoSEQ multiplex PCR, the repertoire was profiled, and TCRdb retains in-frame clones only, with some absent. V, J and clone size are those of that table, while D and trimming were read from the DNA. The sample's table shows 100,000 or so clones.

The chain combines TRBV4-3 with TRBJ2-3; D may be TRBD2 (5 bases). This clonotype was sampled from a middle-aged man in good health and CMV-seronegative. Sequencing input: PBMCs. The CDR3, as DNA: TGCGCCAGCAGCAAACGGCGGGTAACAGATACGCAGTATTTT. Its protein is CASSKRRVTDTQYF.